The clone carrying this TCR beta chain was counted a single time. The antigen is undetermined. The repertoire was sequenced with immunoSEQ multiplex PCR; TCRdb's copy has only in-frame clones and lacks some. The sample lists about 150,000 clones; approximately 90% were seen once. This sample was included in a study of T cell responses to AZD1222 COVID-19 vaccine. Findings and limits, study-wide: Donors skewed white British and female; clonal diversity was possibly underestimated.

CDR3 size: 17 residues. J lost 3 bases, V lost 0 bases, and 5 bases had no gene match. Germline CDR1 is LGHNT and CDR2 is FRNRAP. This sequence joins TRBV12-5 and TRBJ2-1; 10 bases line up with TRBD2. This specimen was peripheral blood, taken on day 0 of MenACWY control vaccination. This clonotype was sampled from an adult in good health. The CDR3 region has the DNA TGTGCTAGTGGTTTGGTACCAGCGGGGGGGCTCTACAATGAGCAGTTCTTC. This sequence encodes CASGLVPAGGLYNEQFF.